The 32 T cell receptor beta chains listed next were all sequenced from one sample in a study of blood T cells in healthy people across ages. A sample-barcoded 5' primer and a J-beta primer mix were used in a second PCR of about 7 to 12 cycles. MiXCR, run by TCRdb on the 5' RACE reads, gives a single entry per CDR3 protein. Among roughly 1,800,000 distinct CDR3 sequences listed, around half were seen once. Material for sequencing was blood. These receptors came from a woman aged 40 to 55 in good health.

This rearrangement joins TRBV4-2 to TRBJ1-1; D unresolved. Germline assignment: CDR1 LGHNA and CDR2 YNFKEQ. With 3 bases removed from V and 4 bases from J, the gap between germline ends came to 15 bases. There are 15 residues in the CDR3. This chain's CDR3 is CASSQENAGSTEAFF. The CDR3 DNA follows: TGTGCCAGCAGCCAGGAAAATGCGGGGAGCACTGAAGCTTTCTTT.

This chain links TRBV6-5 with TRBJ1-6; D may be TRBD1 (5 bases). Looked up from germline, CDR1 is MNHEY and CDR2 is SVGAGI. Trimming removed 6 bases from V and 5 bases from J, with 11 bases in between. The CDR3 runs 14 residues. The CDR3: CASRGPQHNSPLHF. CDR3 DNA: TGTGCCAGCAGGGGACCGCAGCATAATTCACCCCTCCACTTT.

This clonotype has more than one count but fewer than ten. The chain links TRBV4-2 to TRBJ2-7; D may be TRBD2 (5 bases). V lost 3 bases and J lost 0, with 9 bases in between. Germline V lookup: CDR1 LGHNA, CDR2 YNFKEQ. CDR3 length: 14 residues. In DNA form, the CDR3 reads TGTGCCAGCAGCCAGTCGGGGTACTCCTACGAGCAGTACTTC. It specifies CASSQSGYSYEQYF.

The J gene is TRBJ2-3, the V gene TRBV11-2; unclear D gene. The CDR3 is 13 amino acids. The germline V gene encodes CDR1 SGHAT and CDR2 FQNNGV. Trimming pared 8 bases from V and 4 bases from J, leaving 13 bases between. CDR3 DNA sequence: TGTGCCAGCGCTCCCTCAGAGGCAGATACGCAGTATTTT. It codes for CASAPSEADTQYF.

This sequence joins TRBV3-1 and TRBJ2-4; D possibly uses TRBD1 or TRBD2 (6 bases each). The germline V gene has CDR1 LGHDT and CDR2 YNNKEL (reference sequence). V was trimmed by 1 base and J by 13 bases, leaving 17 bases between them. The CDR3 spans 14 residues. The CDR3 here is CASSQAGGNNEQYF. Written as DNA, the CDR3 is TGTGCCAGCAGCCAAGCCGGGGGCAATAATGAGCAGTACTTC.

This chain joins TRBV29-1 and TRBJ2-1; 13 bases are shared with TRBD2. The V and J ends lost 7 bases and 6 bases, in that order; junction bases with no gene match: 6. The CDR3 runs 14 residues. Per germline, CDR1 SQVTM and CDR2 ANQGSEA. The CDR3 loop reads CSGRTSGGGNEQFF. The CDR3 DNA follows: TGCAGCGGCCGAACTAGCGGGGGGGGCAATGAGCAGTTCTTC.

The chain recombines TRBV20-1 with TRBJ2-1; 11 bases agree with TRBD2. The CDR3 sequence is 13 residues long. Trimming removed 6 bases from V and 8 bases from J; junction bases left unmatched: 6. The germline CDR1 and CDR2 sequences are DFQATT and SNEGSKA (reference sequence). In DNA form, the CDR3 reads TGCAGTGCCGTAGCGGGGGGGCGTGATGAGCAGTTCTTC. Translating it yields CSAVAGGRDEQFF.

This chain links TRBV12-3 or TRBV12-4 with TRBJ2-3; no clear D gene. V was clipped by 7 bases and J by 7 bases, with 9 bases between them. CDR3 length equals 11 residues. CDR3 nucleotides: TGTGCCAGCACCGCAGGATATACGCAGTATTTT. Protein: CASTAGYTQYF.

CDR3 coding DNA: TGTGCCAGCAGCTCGAAGCACCCGGGACAGGGGGGTAATTCACCCCTCCACTTT. This encodes CASSSKHPGQGGNSPLHF. The gene calls are TRBV7-9 and TRBJ1-6; 11 bases fit TRBD1. The V gene end was trimmed by 4 bases and the J gene end by 6 bases; junction bases not matched to a gene: 11. CDR1 is SEHNR and CDR2 is FQNEAQ in the germline V gene (reference sequence). This CDR3 comprises 18 residues.

The genes are TRBV7-9 and TRBJ1-4; the match to TRBD1 covers 8 bases. V shed 6 bases, J shed 2 bases, and the junction held 5 bases outside the gene matches. The germline V gene encodes CDR1 SEHNR and CDR2 FQNEAQ (reference sequence). The CDR3 spans 15 residues. The CDR3 region has the DNA TGTGCCAGCAGACCCTCAGGGGGCACTAATGAAAAACTGTTTTTT. Protein: CASRPSGGTNEKLFF. Variable domain in full (rest from reference TRBV7-9 and TRBJ1-4): DTGVSQNPRHKITKRGQNVTFRCDPISEHNRLYWYRQTLGQGPEFLTYFQNEAQLEKSRLLSDRFSAERPKGSFSTLEIQRTEQGDSAMYLCASRPSGGTNEKLFFGSGTQLSVL.

The chain combines TRBV6-2 or TRBV6-3 with TRBJ2-7; possibly TRBD1 for D (5 bases). V was cut by 4 bases and J by 2 bases, with 12 bases left in between. Looked up from germline, CDR1 is MNHEY and CDR2 is SVGEGT. The CDR3 contains 14 residues. The CDR3: CASSFLGAPYEQYF. CDR3 in DNA: TGTGCCAGCAGTTTCCTTGGGGCGCCCTACGAGCAGTACTTC.

The chain employs TRBV9 and TRBJ2-5, with 8 bases fitting TRBD1. In germline, CDR1 is SGDLS, CDR2 YYNGEE. V trimming: 6 bases; J trimming: 4 bases; junction bases outside the gene matches: 11. This CDR3 has 15 amino acids. The CDR3 nucleotides read TGTGCCAGCACCCCCTTAACCGGGACAGGAGAGACCCAGTACTTC. Translated: CASTPLTGTGETQYF.

V is TRBV24-1 and J is TRBJ2-1, with D perhaps TRBD2 (6 bases). V was shortened by 0 bases and J by 10 bases, with 18 bases between the two germline ends. CDR3 length: 16 residues. Per the germline V gene, CDR1 is KGHDR and CDR2 is SFDVKD. The CDR3 nucleotides read TGTGCCACCAGTGATTTGGTGGGGGGAAGATTTAGCGAGCAGTTCTTC. It translates to CATSDLVGGRFSEQFF.

The chain is built from TRBV20-1 and TRBJ2-3, with 7 bases matching TRBD1. V trimming: 5 bases; J trimming: 1 base; junction bases outside the gene matches: 9. Looked up from germline, CDR1 is DFQATT and CDR2 is SNEGSKA (reference sequence). This CDR3 has 15 residues. The CDR3 DNA reads TGCAGTGCTCCCTCGACAGGGAAGGGCACAGATACGCAGTATTTT. This codes for CSAPSTGKGTDTQYF.

The sample holds a few counts of this clonotype. For the CDR3, the DNA is TGTGCCAGCAGCTCAGGGGGCTTCAACTATGGCTACACCTTC. Amino acids: CASSSGGFNYGYTF. The chain recombines TRBV7-2 with TRBJ1-2; the match to TRBD1 covers 8 bases. This CDR3 region has 14 residues. Trimming cost V 4 bases and J 2 bases; bases outside gene matches: 3. Germline CDR1 SGHTA, CDR2 FQGNSA.

This chain connects TRBV7-9 to TRBJ2-7, with D perhaps matching TRBD2 (6 bases). The V gene lost 8 bases and the J gene lost 7 bases, with 15 bases spanning the gap. Looked up from germline, CDR1 is SEHNR and CDR2 is FQNEAQ (reference sequence). The CDR3 is made up of 12 amino acids. The CDR3 DNA is TGTGCCAGCGGGCCCAGACTAGTTGAGCAGTACTTC. This encodes CASGPRLVEQYF.

The V gene is TRBV7-2, the J gene TRBJ1-2, with D uncertain. Trimming stripped 5 bases from V and 4 bases from J, with 8 bases between. Germline V gene data show CDR1 as SGHTA and CDR2 as FQGNSA. CDR3 length equals 12 residues. This CDR3 reads CASSTSIYGYTF. The CDR3 DNA is TGTGCCAGCAGCACCAGTATCTATGGCTACACCTTC.

This clonotype appeared a few times. This rearrangement joins TRBV20-1 to TRBJ2-5, with TRBD2 identical over 11 bases. CDR1 and CDR2 from the germline V gene are DFQATT and SNEGSKA (reference sequence). The CDR3 is 14 amino acids. With V trimmed by 1 base and J by 7 bases, 5 bases remained unmatched. The CDR3 DNA sequence: TGCAGTGCTAGAGGTCCTAGCGGGGGGCCGACCCAGTACTTC. Translated: CSARGPSGGPTQYF.

Regarding this clonotype: Relative to the germline gene, one junction end is altered; a read error may explain this. This chain links TRBV20-1 with TRBJ2-1; the D call may be TRBD1 or TRBD2 (5 bases each). The germline V gene encodes CDR1 DFQATT and CDR2 SNEGSKA (reference sequence). There are 15 residues in the CDR3. CDR3 sequence (DNA): TGCAGTGCTCTAGGGACGGCCAGCTCCTACAATAAGCAGTTCTTC. Translating it yields CSALGTASSYNKQFF.

The chain has TRBV24-1 and TRBJ2-7, with a weak D call TRBD2 (5 bases). V shed 6 bases and J shed 3 bases, with 17 bases lying between them. Germline V gene lookup returns CDR1 KGHDR and CDR2 SFDVKD. There are 15 residues in the CDR3. The CDR3 coding sequence is TGTGCCACCAGTCCCACCGACGCGGGTCGCTACGAGCAGTACTTC. Translating it yields CATSPTDAGRYEQYF.

This clonotype came up a few times. The V call is TRBV20-1, the J call TRBJ2-5; 13 bases are a match to TRBD2. The CDR3 spans 16 residues. With V trimmed by 2 bases and J by 3 bases, 6 bases remained unmatched. Germline loops: CDR1 DFQATT, CDR2 SNEGSKA (reference sequence). CDR3 bases: TGCAGTGCTAGACGCCCGACTAGCGGGGGGAAAGAGACCCAGTACTTC. Its protein is CSARRPTSGGKETQYF.

The CDR3 bases are TGTGCCAGCAGTGACCTGACTAGCTTTGCAGATACGCAGTATTTT. This translates into CASSDLTSFADTQYF. The chain joins TRBV6-2 or TRBV6-3 to TRBJ2-3, with 7 bases that match TRBD2. V shed 5 bases, J shed 4 bases, and the junction held 9 bases outside the gene matches. The germline V gene has CDR1 MNHEY and CDR2 SVGEGT. This CDR3 contains 15 residues.

This clonotype showed up just a few times. The chain uses TRBV29-1 and TRBJ2-5; maybe TRBD1 (7 bases). TRBJ2-7 matches the DNA end more closely, so the J call is doubtful. Germline-derived CDR1 and CDR2 are SQVTM and ANQGSEA. This CDR3 contains 14 residues. CDR3 nucleotide sequence: TGCAGCGTCTTCGCGGGACAGAATACCTACGAGCAGTACTTC. Its protein is CSVFAGQNTYEQYF.

Only a few counts were recorded for this clonotype. The J gene is TRBJ2-3, the V gene TRBV7-8; TRBD1 aligns across 7 bases. CDR3 size: 17 residues. The J segment lost 0 bases and the V segment lost 1 base, leaving 7 bases of the junction unmatched. CDR1 is SGHVS, CDR2 FQNEAQ, per germline. CDR3: CASSLGGDRASTDTQYF. The CDR3 DNA reads TGTGCCAGCAGCTTAGGAGGAGACAGGGCTAGCACAGATACGCAGTATTTT.

J is TRBJ2-1 and V is TRBV7-9; a weak D match, TRBD2 (5 bases). The V and J ends lost 5 bases and 7 bases respectively, with 15 bases between them. Germline V lookup: CDR1 SEHNR, CDR2 FQNEAQ (reference sequence). The CDR3 consists of 14 residues. The DNA for the CDR3 is TGTGCCAGCAGCCAAACGCCTAGAGGGAATGAGCAGTTCTTC. Protein product: CASSQTPRGNEQFF.

This clonotype was recorded once. This rearrangement joins TRBV7-3 to TRBJ2-3, with 7 bases that match TRBD2. Germline CDR1 and CDR2: SGHTA and FQGTGA. The CDR3 is made up of 15 amino acids. Trimming at V came to 4 bases and at J to 2 bases, leaving 6 bases not matched to a gene. The CDR3 DNA reads as TGTGCCAGCAGCTGGGGAGGGAGTCCCACAGATACGCAGTATTTT. It is translated as CASSWGGSPTDTQYF.

Notes on this clonotype: The junction departs from the called germline gene at one end, perhaps through a read error. The chain employs TRBV15 and TRBJ1-5; TRBD1 agrees at 8 bases. The length of the CDR3 is 15 residues. Per the germline V gene, CDR1 is LNHNV and CDR2 is YYDKDF (reference sequence). CDR3 nucleotide sequence: TGTGCCACCAGCACCGACAGGGGTAGCAAGCAGCCCCAGCATTTT. Encoded protein: CATSTDRGSKQPQHF.

The chain joins TRBV7-2 to TRBJ1-2; D not certain. This CDR3 region has 15 residues. Trimming shortened V by 2 bases and J by 5 bases, and 15 bases separated the two germline ends. Germline V gene lookup returns CDR1 SGHTA and CDR2 FQGNSA. CDR3 protein: CASSLKGRVPYGYTF. The DNA for the CDR3 is TGTGCCAGCAGCTTAAAAGGTCGCGTTCCATATGGCTACACCTTC.

This clonotype appeared a few times. This may arise from a read error, as a much more abundant clone is one base away. The chain carries TRBV12-3 or TRBV12-4 and TRBJ2-5; D is ambiguous. Trimming cost V 5 bases and J 1 base, with 8 bases left between them. This CDR3 is built from 13 residues. This CDR3 reads CASSVQVQETQYF. In DNA form, the CDR3 reads TGTGCCAGCAGTGTACAAGTCCAAGAGACCCAGTACTTC.

The chain employs TRBV7-9 and TRBJ2-1; 9 nucleotides agree with TRBD2. The CDR3 extends over 18 amino acids. The germline gives CDR1 SEHNR, CDR2 FQNEAQ (reference sequence). V dropped 2 bases and J dropped 2; count of bases not matched to a gene: 10. The chain's CDR3 is CASSLIKTSGDPYNEQFF. The CDR3, as DNA: TGTGCCAGCAGCTTAATAAAGACTAGCGGAGACCCCTACAATGAGCAGTTCTTC.

This clonotype occurred a few times. The rearrangement uses TRBV28 and TRBJ1-6, with TRBD1 matching 10 bases. The CDR3 has 14 amino acids. The junction had 3 bases not matched to a gene; V was cut back by 6 bases and J by 7 bases. The germline V gene has CDR1 MDHEN and CDR2 SYDVKM. CDR3 region: CASRAGQGNSPLHF. CDR3 sequence (DNA): TGTGCCAGCAGGGCGGGACAGGGGAATTCACCCCTCCACTTT.

CDR3 sequence reads: CASRSWDRGNQPQHF. DNA of the CDR3: TGTGCCAGCAGAAGTTGGGACAGGGGAAATCAGCCCCAGCATTTT. The genes are TRBV28 and TRBJ1-5; 10 nucleotides line up with TRBD1. The germline V gene encodes CDR1 MDHEN and CDR2 SYDVKM. Trimming removed 6 bases from V and 4 bases from J; junction bases left unmatched: 6. CDR3 length: 15 residues.